The rows below give T cell receptor beta chains drawn from one sample of a study of cytomegalovirus exposure and HLA in healthy donors. Sequencing used immunoSEQ multiplex PCR; TCRdb keeps in-frame clones, though not all of them. The table includes some 120,000 clones, around 74% detected once. Input material: PBMCs. These receptor sequences come from a young man in good health and CMV-seronegative. Each CDR3 is given with its conserved first and last residue. D genes are given only for firm matches. The size of a clone is reported for some rows only, either as once, few or many, or as a class for expanded clones.

V,size,D,length,CDR3
TRBV14,.,.,18,CASSPPPTALTMNTEAFF
TRBV2,.,TRBD2,16,CASRTLAGGNTGELFF
TRBV28,.,TRBD1,13,CASSPGQEGKLFF
TRBV2,.,.,12,CASRRENQPQHF
TRBV6-6,.,.,14,CASSLGDINQPQHF
TRBV6-5,.,.,12,CASNPPQSRAFF
TRBV28,.,.,16,CASSRGELIHNSPLHF
TRBV7-9,.,.,15,CASSHLSTVFYGYTF
TRBV7-2,.,TRBD2,16,CASSPNLSGPADTQYF
TRBV5-4,.,.,13,CASSPPGTDTQYF
TRBV7-3,.,TRBD2,15,CASSPTSGGGETQYF
TRBV11-3,.,.,13,CASSLNRLETQYF
TRBV7-2,.,TRBD2,16,CASSYAGTSGTDTQYF
TRBV9,once,.,14,CASSVVWEPTEAFF
TRBV30,.,.,13,CAWSPRMNTEAFF
TRBV5-1,.,.,13,CASSLDSGNEQYF